These 3 T cell receptor beta chains were sequenced from one sample in a study of shared clonotypes between healthy human individuals. Profiled with immunoSEQ multiplex PCR; TCRdb holds only in-frame clones, not every one. The data hold about 640,000 clones, with 55% to 75% observed a single time. Sample: memory CD4+ T cells sorted from blood. Subset here: CD45RA-negative fraction. These receptors were obtained from a woman between 25 and 40 years old in good health.

The chain links TRBV29-1 to TRBJ2-5; D gene unclear. CDR1 is SQVTM, CDR2 ANQGSEA, per germline. The CDR3 spans 12 residues. Trimming removed 8 bases from V and 1 base from J, with 11 bases in between. The CDR3 loop is CSSRWGQETQYF. CDR3 sequence (DNA): TGCAGCTCTAGGTGGGGCCAAGAGACCCAGTACTTC.

The V and J genes are TRBV28 and TRBJ2-2; no firm D call. Trimming took 3 bases from V and 6 from J, leaving 5 bases between them. Germline V lookup: CDR1 MDHEN, CDR2 SYDVKM. The CDR3 consists of 12 residues. This chain's CDR3 is CASSFSSGELFF. CDR3 nucleotide sequence: TGTGCCAGCAGTTTTTCCTCCGGGGAGCTGTTTTTT.

The chain has TRBV30 and TRBJ1-1; no definite D call. CDR3 length: 12 residues. Germline V gene lookup returns CDR1 GTSNPN and CDR2 SVGIG (reference sequence). Trimming cost V 5 bases and J 2 bases, with 9 bases left between them. Written as DNA, the CDR3 is TGTGCCTGGTCCAGAATCAACACTGAAGCTTTCTTT. It is translated as CAWSRINTEAFF.